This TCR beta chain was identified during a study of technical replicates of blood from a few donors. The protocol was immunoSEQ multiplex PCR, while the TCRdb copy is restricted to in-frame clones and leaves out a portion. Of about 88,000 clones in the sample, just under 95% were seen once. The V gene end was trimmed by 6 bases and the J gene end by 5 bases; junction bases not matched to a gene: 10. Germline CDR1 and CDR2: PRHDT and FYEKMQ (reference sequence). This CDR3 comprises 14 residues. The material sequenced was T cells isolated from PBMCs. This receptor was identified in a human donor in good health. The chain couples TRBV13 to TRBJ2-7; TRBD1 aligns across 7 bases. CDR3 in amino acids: CASRLTGAPHEQYF. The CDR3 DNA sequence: TGTGCCAGCAGACTCACAGGGGCCCCCCACGAGCAGTACTTC.